The TCR beta chain under discussion was sequenced for a study of cytomegalovirus exposure and HLA in healthy donors. Across the study: Earlier sequencing of 150 million to 200 million T cells yielded 90 million to 140 million unique TCR beta sequences. Study-wide findings and caveats: The authors judged a highly shared variant cluster likely a sequencing artifact. In vitro experiments confirmed that three CMV-associated chains were specific for CMV antigens.

Trimming cost V 4 bases and J 2 bases, with 8 bases left between them. Germline V gene sequence: CDR1 KGHSH, CDR2 LQKENI. The CDR3 loop spans 14 amino acids. As for this clone: What it binds is not known.

The PCR made use of 60 Vbeta and 13 Jbeta primers. Repertoires were generated with immunoSEQ multiplex PCR, while TCRdb's copy carries only in-frame clones and drops some. The sample lists some 150,000 clones; approximately 85% were seen once. Sequences were obtained from PBMCs. The J gene is TRBJ2-2, the V gene TRBV18, with TRBD2 as a possible D gene (6 bases). This TCR was recovered from a man aged 50-60 years in good health and CMV-seropositive. CDR3 sequence: CASSRGVNTGELFF. The CDR3 DNA sequence: TGTGCCAGCTCACGCGGGGTAAACACCGGGGAGCTGTTTTTT.